This entry lists 3 T cell receptor beta chains sequenced from one sample in a study of T-cell reconstitution after alpha-beta-depleted transplantation in children. As it was prepared, the TCRbeta library received unique molecular identifiers. TCRdb used MiXCR to reprocess the PCR reads, holding one entry per CDR3 protein. The sample consists of about 460,000 distinct CDR3 sequences, about 10% of them appearing once. The sample consisted of PBMCs, mostly from graft donor cells, taken 180 days after TCRalphabeta/CD19-depleted stem cell transplant. The receptor source for this set is a female patient aged 2-15 years who had a stem cell transplant for aplastic anemia, so the T cells may come from the graft donor.

This chain joins TRBV29-1 and TRBJ2-7; D ambiguous. Between the trimmed V and J ends, which lost 0 bases and 2 bases, there was a span of 17 bases. The CDR3 spans 16 residues. Germline loops: CDR1 SQVTM, CDR2 ANQGSEA. CDR3 loop: CSVEDPDRSSTYEQYF. DNA for the CDR3: TGCAGCGTTGAAGATCCAGACCGGAGCAGTACCTACGAGCAGTACTTC.

V and J are TRBV21-1 and TRBJ2-7; the table's D call TRBD2 went unverified against the DNA. TRBV21-1 is flagged as a pseudogene. This CDR3 has 18 residues. Written as DNA, the CDR3 is TGTGCCAGCAGCAAAAAGACAGGGTCCGGGACTGCCTCCTACGAGCAGTACTTC. It is translated as CASSKKTGSGTASYEQYF.

This CDR3 reads CASRQIATNEKLFF. The CDR3 bases are TGTGCCAGCAGGCAGATAGCAACTAATGAAAAACTGTTTTTT. This chain joins TRBV27 and TRBJ1-4; D is undetermined. The CDR3 runs 14 residues. Trimming shortened V by 6 bases and J by 0 bases, and 8 bases separated the two germline ends. CDR1 and CDR2 (germline): MNHEY, SMNVEV (reference sequence). Filled out from reference TRBV27 and TRBJ1-4, the complete variable domain reads EAQVTQNPRYLITVTGKKLTVTCSQNMNHEYMSWYRQDPGLGLRQIYYSMNVEVTDKGDVPEGYKVSRKEKRNFPLILESPSPNQTSLYFCASRQIATNEKLFFGSGTQLSVL.